This T cell receptor (beta chain) comes out of a study of blood T cell repertoires in COVID-19. Study details: The United States, Italy and Spain were the sources of the acute and convalescent COVID-19 samples.

The CDR3 has 15 amino acids. V lost 2 bases, J lost 4 bases, and 11 bases lay in between. CDR1 SGHTA and CDR2 FQGTGA come from the germline V gene. Original processing methods: Researchers report that nucleated cell counts were estimated from reference gene primer amplification. Clones were read by immunoSEQ multiplex PCR, and TCRdb kept only the in-frame ones, dropping some. D and trimming come from the DNA, and the V and J calls and clone size come from that table. The table includes tens of thousands of clones, more than 80% detected once. This chain uses TRBV7-3 with TRBJ2-2; D unresolved. This sequence was found in a woman of 80 years or more with acute or convalescent COVID-19. The sample comprised peripheral blood. The CDR3 coding sequence is TGTGCCAGCAGCTTAGGTCAGGTGGTCACCGGGGAGCTGTTTTTT. It specifies CASSLGQVVTGELFF. Using reference TRBV7-3 and TRBJ2-2 for the parts outside the CDR3, the full variable domain is GAGVSQTPSNKVTEKGKYVELRCDPISGHTALYWYRQSLGQGPEFLIYFQGTGAADDSGLPNDRFFAVRPEGSVSTLKIQRTERGDSAVYLCASSLGQVVTGELFFGEGSRLTVL.